This T cell receptor (beta chain) is drawn from a study of post-analysis software for immune sequencing data. CDR1 is LGHNT, CDR2 FRNRAP, per germline. This CDR3 region has 13 residues. Regarding the study as a whole: Four or five TRBV segments were more frequent in patients than controls; TRBV5-6, TRBV5-1 and TRBV20-1 belonged to this group.

The TCR beta cDNA libraries carried unique molecular identifiers. TCRdb ran MiXCR on the PCR reads and lists one entry per CDR3 protein. The table shows about 200,000 distinct CDR3 sequences, with 25% to 35% occurring only once. A note on this clonotype: Its antigen is undetermined. The junction differs from germline at one of its ends, possibly a read error.

This sequence was found in a girl between 2 and 17 years old with multiple sclerosis. The genes are TRBV12-5 and TRBJ1-2; no reliable D call. The sequencing sample was made of blood. The CDR3 is CARGYSSSGGYTF. The CDR3 DNA follows: TGTGCTAGGGGTTACTCATCTTCAGGAGGCTACACCTTC.